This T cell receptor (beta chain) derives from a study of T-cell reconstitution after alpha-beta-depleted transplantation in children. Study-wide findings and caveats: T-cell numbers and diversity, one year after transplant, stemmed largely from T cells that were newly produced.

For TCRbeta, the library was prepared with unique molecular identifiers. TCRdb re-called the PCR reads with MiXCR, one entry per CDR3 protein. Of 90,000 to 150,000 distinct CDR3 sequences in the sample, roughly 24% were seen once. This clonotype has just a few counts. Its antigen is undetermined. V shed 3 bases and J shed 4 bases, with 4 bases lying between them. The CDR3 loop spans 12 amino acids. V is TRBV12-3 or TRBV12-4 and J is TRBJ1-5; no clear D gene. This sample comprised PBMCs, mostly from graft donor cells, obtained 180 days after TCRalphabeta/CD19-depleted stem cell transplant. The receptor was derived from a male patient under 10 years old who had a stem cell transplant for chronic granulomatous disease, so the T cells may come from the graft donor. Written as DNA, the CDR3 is TGTGCCAGCAGTTTGGCGAATCAGCCCCAGCATTTT. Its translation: CASSLANQPQHF.